One and the same sample provided the 19 T cell receptor beta chains below, sequenced in a study of identical twins. Each CDR3 protein gets one entry after TCRdb re-called the 5' RACE reads with MiXCR. The data show 550,000 to 800,000 distinct CDR3 sequences, just over 7% seen once. Separately, the same data were catalogued under a study of yellow fever vaccine responses in identical twins.

The sample consisted of PBMCs. These receptor sequences come from a woman between 18 and 29 years old in good health.

This clonotype was counted many times. This chain links TRBV14 with TRBJ1-6; possible D gene TRBD1, 6 bases. The CDR3 is 16 residues long. Trimming took 4 bases from V and 6 from J, leaving 16 bases between them. Germline-derived CDR1 and CDR2 are SGHDN and FVKESK. This chain's CDR3 is CASSPGGAGRNSPLHF. Written as DNA, the CDR3 is TGTGCCAGCAGCCCTGGGGGGGCCGGACGTAATTCACCCCTCCACTTT.

The V call is TRBV7-8, the J call TRBJ1-3; a weak D match, TRBD1 (6 bases). Germline assignment: CDR1 SGHVS and CDR2 FQNEAQ. This CDR3 region has 16 residues. The V end was cut by 1 base, the J end by 2 bases, with 12 bases between. The CDR3 nucleotides are TGTGCCAGCAGCTTAGGAGCCAGGGGAGCTGGAAACACCATATATTTT. Its translation: CASSLGARGAGNTIYF.

V gene TRBV7-9 combines with J gene TRBJ1-1; D remains ambiguous. This CDR3 spans 16 amino acids. Trimming stripped 0 bases from V and 3 bases from J, with 14 bases between. Germline V gene lookup returns CDR1 SEHNR and CDR2 FQNEAQ (reference sequence). CDR3 nucleotides: TGTGCCAGCAGCTTAGCGCTGAGTCGAGAGGACACTGAAGCTTTCTTT. Its translation: CASSLALSREDTEAFF. Drawing the rest from reference TRBV7-9 and TRBJ1-1, the complete variable domain is DTGVSQNPRHKITKRGQNVTFRCDPISEHNRLYWYRQTLGQGPEFLTYFQNEAQLEKSRLLSDRFSAERPKGSFSTLEIQRTEQGDSAMYLCASSLALSREDTEAFFGQGTRLTVV.

This clonotype was counted many times. The chain carries TRBV29-1 and TRBJ1-1; 7 bases are a match to TRBD1. Germline V gives CDR1 SQVTM, CDR2 ANQGSEA. V lost 6 bases and J lost 1; bases outside the gene matches: 8. The CDR3 is made up of 14 amino acids. CDR3 coding DNA: TGCAGCGTCGTATTGACAGGGAAGAACACTGAAGCTTTCTTT. Residues: CSVVLTGKNTEAFF.

This clonotype showed up many times. The chain carries TRBV6-5 and TRBJ2-1, with 9 bases identical to TRBD1. CDR1 MNHEY and CDR2 SVGAGI come from the germline V gene. After removal of 10 bases from V and 3 bases from J, the junction contained 10 bases not matched to a gene. The CDR3 covers 15 residues. CDR3 nucleotides: TGTGCCATCAATTTACCGGGACAGGGCTACAATGAGCAGTTCTTC. It yields the protein CAINLPGQGYNEQFF.

This clonotype has ten or more counts. This chain joins TRBV12-3 or TRBV12-4 and TRBJ2-3; possible D gene TRBD2, 6 bases. The germline V and J ends were trimmed by 5 bases and 2 bases, with 14 bases remaining between them. The CDR3 is 15 residues long. The CDR3 is CASSTRGTYTDTQYF. CDR3 nucleotides: TGTGCCAGCAGTACCCGCGGGACCTACACAGATACGCAGTATTTT.

Ten or more counts support this clonotype. The V gene is TRBV7-3, the J gene TRBJ2-1; D gene uncertain. The CDR3 has 13 amino acids. Germline assignment: CDR1 SGHTA and CDR2 FQGTGA. Trimming removed 9 bases from V and 1 base from J, with 10 bases in between. CDR3 nucleotides: TGTGCCAGTGACTGGGCTTCCTACAATGAGCAGTTCTTC. Protein sequence: CASDWASYNEQFF.

V and J are TRBV6-1 and TRBJ2-1; 10 nucleotides align to TRBD2. This CDR3 comprises 17 residues. The trim removed 8 bases at V and 9 bases at J, leaving 19 bases unmatched. The germline V gene encodes CDR1 MNHNS and CDR2 SASEGT. In DNA form, the CDR3 reads TGTGCCAGCGCTCTAAATCCAGGGCTAGCGGGAGTAGCTGAGCAGTTCTTC. Its protein product is CASALNPGLAGVAEQFF.

This clonotype showed up many times. V and J are TRBV4-1 and TRBJ2-1, with TRBD1 matching 9 bases. V shed 3 bases, J shed 6 bases, and the junction held 3 bases outside the gene matches. CDR1 and CDR2 from the germline V gene are MGHRA and YSYEKL. CDR3 length: 14 amino acids. For the CDR3, the DNA is TGCGCCAGCAGCCAGTCGACAGGGGGCAATGAGCAGTTCTTC. Translated: CASSQSTGGNEQFF.

The chain recombines TRBV6-5 with TRBJ2-1; no definite D call. The CDR3 contains 11 residues. V was cut by 6 bases and J by 7 bases, with 7 bases left in between. CDR1 and CDR2 (germline): MNHEY, SVGAGI. CDR3 residues: CASRQRNEQFF. In nucleotides, the CDR3 is TGTGCCAGCAGACAACGGAATGAGCAGTTCTTC.

This clonotype has only a few counts. The J gene is TRBJ2-2, the V gene TRBV6-1; 14 bases agree with TRBD2. J gave up 4 bases and V 6 bases, and 13 bases lay outside the gene matches. Germline CDR1 reads MNHNS; CDR2 reads SASEGT. The CDR3 loop spans 19 amino acids. CDR3 DNA: TGTGCCAGCAGACAGACTAGCGGGGGGGCCGGGTATCGCACCGGGGAGCTGTTTTTT. Encoded protein: CASRQTSGGAGYRTGELFF.

This clonotype was seen a few times. The rearrangement joins TRBV19 to TRBJ1-5; the D gene is possibly TRBD1 (6 bases). The germline gives CDR1 LNHDA, CDR2 SQIVND (reference sequence). The CDR3 length is 15 residues. The V end was cut by 7 bases, the J end by 5 bases, with 18 bases between. CDR3 DNA: TGTGCCAGTACTTATCGGGGCAGGGGCTATCAGCCCCAGCATTTT. It specifies CASTYRGRGYQPQHF.

This clonotype appeared many times. The chain carries TRBV18 and TRBJ1-1; D not resolved. Germline V CDR1 and CDR2: KGHSH, LQKENI. The V and J ends lost 0 bases and 4 bases respectively, with 12 bases between them. The CDR3 extends over 15 amino acids. CDR3 protein: CASSPPIPSITEAFF. Here the CDR3 DNA reads TGTGCCAGCTCACCACCGATACCATCAATCACTGAAGCTTTCTTT.

This clonotype was detected many times. This chain connects TRBV3-1 to TRBJ1-1; D not resolved. V lost 0 bases to trimming and J lost 1 base, with 9 bases between them. This CDR3 has 15 amino acids. Germline V gives CDR1 LGHDT, CDR2 YNNKEL (reference sequence). DNA for the CDR3: TGTGCCAGCAGCCAAGATTCTGCAGGGAACACTGAAGCTTTCTTT. This translates into CASSQDSAGNTEAFF.

This clonotype came up many times. The chain is built from TRBV20-1 and TRBJ2-2, with D possibly being TRBD2 (5 bases). Germline lookup yields CDR1 DFQATT and CDR2 SNEGSKA (reference sequence). V was pared by 3 bases and J by 3 bases, with 14 bases between. This CDR3 region has 15 residues. The DNA for the CDR3 is TGCAGTGCTAGGCGTGGTAGCGAGGACACCGGGGAGCTGTTTTTT. Amino acids: CSARRGSEDTGELFF.

In this sample, this clonotype turned up many times. The chain carries TRBV12-3 or TRBV12-4 and TRBJ1-2; D remains ambiguous. This CDR3 is 11 amino acids long. The V end lost 6 bases, the J end lost 7 bases, and 9 bases lay between the germline ends. The CDR3 reads CASRGAIGYTF. DNA for the CDR3: TGTGCCAGCAGGGGAGCAATTGGCTACACCTTC.

In its sample, this clonotype was seen many times. Its ends do not fully match the called genes, so a read error is possible. In nucleotides, the CDR3 is TGTGCCAGCAGCCCCCGAGGGGCCTACACCGTGGAGCTGTTTTTT. Its translation: CASSPRGAYTVELFF. The chain links TRBV11-2 to TRBJ2-2, with D perhaps assigned TRBD1 or TRBD2 (5 bases each). This CDR3 spans 15 amino acids. CDR1 is SGHAT and CDR2 is FQNNGV in the germline V gene.

This clonotype was observed a few times. The V and J genes are TRBV9 and TRBJ1-2; 9 bases line up with TRBD1. The CDR3 length is 15 residues. Germline assignment: CDR1 SGDLS and CDR2 YYNGEE. Unmatched junction bases numbered 7, after V lost 0 bases and J lost 7 bases. This chain's CDR3 is CASSVGGQGFSGYTF. The CDR3 coding sequence is TGTGCCAGCAGCGTAGGAGGACAGGGGTTTTCTGGCTACACCTTC.

CDR3 sequence (DNA): TGTGCCAGCAGCTCGAGCTCGGGGTCATGGCCTAAGGATCAGCCCCAGCATTTT. This gives the protein CASSSSSGSWPKDQPQHF. The chain joins TRBV5-6 to TRBJ1-5; D is ambiguous. Per the germline V gene, CDR1 is SGHDT and CDR2 is YYEEEE. With 3 bases removed from V and 5 bases from J, the gap between germline ends came to 24 bases. This CDR3 comprises 18 residues.